This TCR beta chain was sequenced for a study of naive and memory T cell subsets (dated by TCRdb to the late 2010s). Some background on the complete study: The study applied an open-source, UMI-based TCR alpha and beta sequencing pipeline to sorted naive and memory peripheral blood T cell subsets. The functional CMV T cell responses agreed completely with IgG serology results. RNA was DNase-treated and reverse transcribed with TCR constant-region primers, mostly using SuperScript III.

From the second PCR step on, the TCR alpha and beta chain libraries were amplified in separate reactions. Donor CMV status was determined by IFNgamma production from CD4+ T cells after overnight stimulation of fresh PBMCs with CMV viral lysate. CD4 T cells were positively selected using Miltenyi beads, after which CD8 T cells were positively selected from the CD4-negative fraction. Cells were stained for CD3, CD4, CD8, CD45RA, CD27 and a live/dead dye and were sorted on a BD Aria II into four subsets based on CD45RA and CD27. Blood came from a few healthy volunteers, each fractionated into CD4 and CD8 T cells and then into four differentiation subsets. About 0.13 L of peripheral blood was collected from each donor, and PBMC were isolated by Ficoll-Paque PLUS density-gradient centrifugation. After sorting, cells were lysed in RLT buffer, RNA was extracted using a Qiagen RNeasy kit, and the extracted RNA was stored at -80 degrees C.

Study-level results and caveats: RNA-based TCR counts may be affected by expression changes linked to T cell activation and differentiation. TCR abundance followed a power law whose exponent differed between naive and memory subsets but was consistent across the three individuals. The repertoire findings for the naive and memory subsets could not be validated against a ground truth because none was available. Clonotypes were defined as single alpha or beta chain sequences, not paired alpha/beta receptors. Following error correction, more than 95% of naive TCR sequences occurred only once, which made naive abundance distributions much steeper than those of memory subsets. In both CD4 and CD8 cells, the Gini index increased while Shannon and inverse Simpson diversity decreased from naive through CM, EM and EMRA.

The method behind the library was UMI-ligation and nested PCR. The beta constant-region primer consisted of an equimolar mixture of two oligonucleotides that together covered TRBC1 and TRBC2. The ligated cDNA went through four rounds of PCR with nested alpha and beta constant-region primers together with the SP2 primer. A single-stranded oligonucleotide carrying the SP2 primer and a 12-nucleotide UMI was ligated to the 3' end of the cDNA by T4 RNA ligase 1. The ligation reaction was incubated at 16°C for about 18-25 hours. PCR2 was typically performed as a SYBR Green qPCR and was stopped at a predetermined threshold so that over-amplification was prevented. Agencourt AMPure XP magnetic beads were used for all purifications after the first. Libraries were quantified by Qubit and checked on a TapeStation, where a main peak was expected near 650 bp. Sequencing of the pooled libraries was done on an Illumina MiSeq using v2 2x251 paired-end kits, which typically yielded roughly 0.95-2 million reads per sample. Each sample's library went into the pool at roughly 4 nM, and roughly 5-8% PhiX was added to help with cluster recognition. In the original analysis: V and J genes were assigned to Demultiplexor-processed FASTQ reads by Decombinator through tag matching, with a single base-pair mismatch being allowed. Collapsinator relied on UMIs to fix sequencing errors as well as frequency errors caused by PCR heterogeneity. CDR3Translator translated TCRs and extracted CDR3s from the conserved cysteine to the FGXG phenylalanine, flagging non-productive sequences. Gini, Shannon entropy and inverse Simpson indices were computed after subsampling the repertoires to the same number of UMI-defined TCRs. Power-law fits to clonotype abundance distributions were performed by maximum likelihood within the linear range. On one naive CD8 sample, the pipeline and MIGEC gave similar UMI counts, unique TCR numbers and clonal distributions. Repertoires were searched for about 7,300 CMV-associated CDR3 sequences compiled from VDJdb and a published dataset. Starting from the raw public reads, TCRdb applied fastp trimming at Q25, assembled clones with MiXCR and retained in-frame beta chains. Each CDR3 protein gets just one entry, which takes the most common genes and DNA from the rows behind it. TCRdb assigned the V and J calls; the authors' analysis was not used. This sample is represented by about 120,000 distinct CDR3 sequences; 35% to 45% of them were singletons. Clones ranked in the top ten supply approximately 0.88% of the sample.

Turning to this clonotype: Its recognized antigen is unknown. No qualities accompany the bases; no much larger clone lies one base away.

Looking up the germline V gene yields CDR1 SNHLY and CDR2 FYNNEI. Trimming accounts for 7 bases at V and 4 bases at J, while the number of junction bases matched to no gene is 8. The CDR3 runs 15 residues from the cysteine to the phenylalanine. The entry retains the CDR3 DNA only, 45 bases that are in frame from base 1. The receptor chain draws on TRBV2 and TRBJ2-1; the junction holds 9 bases that match TRBD2. This receptor was taken from a human donor in good health. Sequenced sample: central memory CD4+ T cells from blood. This specimen's cell subset or site label, interpreted: central memory, CD45RA- CD27+. The base sequence is TGTGCCAGCACTGGCGTCCTAGCGGGATACAATGAGCAGTTCTTC. Its translation is CASTGVLAGYNEQFF.